The rows below give T cell receptor beta chains drawn from one sample of a study of cytomegalovirus exposure and HLA in healthy donors. Profiling relied on immunoSEQ multiplex PCR, and the TCRdb table lists in-frame clones only, not all of them. The sample consists of over 150,000 clones, about 80% of them appearing once. The sequencing input was PBMCs. These TCRs come from a woman aged 18-35 years in good health and CMV-seropositive. Each CDR3 is given with its conserved first and last residue.

v_call cdr3_aa
TRBV9 CASSVADINQPQHF
TRBV4-3 CASSQGAASGLYEQYF
TRBV4-1 CASSPISGGAYGYTF
TRBV27 CASRTQRGLQYF
TRBV6-6 CASSDTTYEQYF
TRBV9 CASSGRTGDLNIQYF
TRBV5-1 CATRDSSTTPLHF
TRBV6-1 CASSGGHATNEKLFF
TRBV27 CASKRGQETQYF
TRBV6-5 CASSYGQGNEKLFF
TRBV7-9 CASSLNRDIYNSPLHF
TRBV7-2 CASSHGSQVMNTEAFF
TRBV15 CATSQDRQVVAFF
TRBV5-4 CASSHVGGELFF
TRBV7-6 CASSSRTGGDQPQHF
TRBV4-1 CASSPPSGAGGLGNSPLHF
TRBV6-6 CASSPKRGEQYF
TRBV4-3 CASSPGQGTSEQYF
TRBV6-1 CASSVGDLIPEAFF
TRBV6-4 CASSRTGGVRFVGELFF
TRBV6-5 CASGARGRNTEAFF
TRBV6-4 CASTPESQGGYGYTF
TRBV6-5 CASTTNTGELFF
TRBV5-1 CASSSMSHYNEQFF
TRBV5-1 CASSQQGKEAFF
TRBV14 CASSQEAEQFF
TRBV6-4 CASQGSRGTGELFF
TRBV9 CASSPGEGGNIQYF